Presented here are 32 T cell receptor beta chains from one specimen sequenced in a study of shared clonotypes between healthy human individuals. TCRdb keeps only in-frame clones here, not all; method: immunoSEQ multiplex PCR. The table has 2 million to 3 million clones, approximately 92% seen once. The sample was naive CD4+ T cells sorted from blood. Regarding subset: CD45RA+ positively selected. Every receptor here comes from a young man in good health.

The chain joins TRBV7-9 to TRBJ1-2, with 9 bases matching TRBD1. The germline CDR1 and CDR2 sequences are SEHNR and FQNEAQ (reference sequence). The V gene end was trimmed by 5 bases and the J gene end by 7 bases; junction bases not matched to a gene: 8. The length of the CDR3 is 14 residues. The CDR3 region has the DNA TGTGCCAGCAGCAGGGACAGGGAGGACGGTGGCTACACCTTC. Amino acid sequence: CASSRDREDGGYTF.

This chain's CDR3 is CASSENQGREQYF. CDR3 nucleotides: TGTGCCAGCAGTGAGAATCAGGGACGCGAGCAGTACTTC. This chain joins TRBV6-1 and TRBJ2-7; the D call may be TRBD1 or TRBD2 (5 bases each). The ends were cut back, 3 bases at V and 6 bases at J, with 12 bases in the middle. The V gene's germline CDR1 is MNHNS and CDR2 SASEGT. The CDR3 runs to 13 residues.

The chain has TRBV6-8 and TRBJ2-3, with 10 nucleotides matching TRBD2. The CDR3 extends over 15 amino acids. The V gene's germline CDR1 is MNHGY and CDR2 SAAAGT. J gave up 6 bases and V 11 bases, and 14 bases lay outside the gene matches. CDR3 bases: TGTGCCCCTATCGGGAGCGGGAGGGCCGACGATACGCAGTATTTT. It codes for CAPIGSGRADDTQYF.

This clone was seen just once. Other DNA sequences of this sample code for an identical CDR3. This chain joins TRBV5-4 and TRBJ2-1; TRBD2 matches at 12 bases. V was pared by 2 bases and J by 6 bases, with 0 bases of the junction left unmatched. The CDR3 runs 14 residues. Germline CDR1 SGHNT, CDR2 YYREEE (reference sequence). This CDR3 reads CASSLLAGGNEQFF. The CDR3 DNA reads TGTGCCAGCAGCTTACTAGCGGGAGGCAATGAGCAGTTCTTC.

V is TRBV6-5 and J is TRBJ2-2; 7 bases fit TRBD1. From germline, CDR1 is MNHEY and CDR2 SVGAGI. This CDR3 is built from 16 residues. J lost 7 bases, V lost 2 bases, and 10 bases had no gene match. CDR3 DNA: TGTGCCAGCAGTTACGCGGGCAGGGGGACGATCGGGGAGCTGTTTTTT. This sequence encodes CASSYAGRGTIGELFF.

V and J are TRBV7-2 and TRBJ2-3; D is perhaps TRBD2 (7 bases). The V gene's germline CDR1 is SGHTA and CDR2 FQGNSA. V lost 5 bases and J lost 0, with 21 bases in between. The CDR3 is made up of 18 amino acids. CDR3 sequence reads: CASSKSLRGAYSTDTQYF. The CDR3 bases are TGTGCCAGCAGCAAATCTCTTCGGGGGGCCTATAGCACAGATACGCAGTATTTT.

A note on this clone: The same CDR3 can be traced to other DNA sequences in this sample. V and J are TRBV30 and TRBJ1-5; tentative D call: TRBD1 (5 bases). This CDR3 has 13 amino acids. The germline V and J ends were trimmed by 4 bases and 2 bases, with 9 bases remaining between them. Germline V gene sequence: CDR1 GTSNPN, CDR2 SVGIG (reference sequence). The chain's CDR3 is CAWTPGGNQPQHF. As DNA, the CDR3 is TGTGCCTGGACCCCGGGGGGCAATCAGCCCCAGCATTTT.

This clone has a single count. This sequence joins TRBV29-1 and TRBJ2-1; TRBD2 matches at 8 bases. V shed 3 bases and J 6 bases; nucleotides not matched to a gene: 10. Germline values: CDR1 SQVTM, CDR2 ANQGSEA. CDR3 length: 15 residues. In nucleotides, the CDR3 is TGCAGCGTTGAGTGGACTAGCCTCAGCTCCAATGAGCAGTTCTTC. This sequence encodes CSVEWTSLSSNEQFF.

Regarding this clone: This same CDR3 is encoded by further DNA sequences in the sample. The chain employs TRBV5-1 and TRBJ1-4; 7 bases line up with TRBD1. V trimming: 0 bases; J trimming: 8 bases; junction bases outside the gene matches: 7. Germline V lookup: CDR1 SGHRS, CDR2 YFSETQ. This CDR3 is built from 15 residues. The CDR3 nucleotides are TGCGCCAGCAGCTTGGAGGGCAGGGGGAACGAAAAACTGTTTTTT. It codes for CASSLEGRGNEKLFF.

This clone came up a few times. The chain carries TRBV30 and TRBJ1-4; no reliable D call. The CDR3 runs to 11 residues. V dropped 5 bases and J dropped 8 bases, with 9 bases sitting between them. Germline CDR1 and CDR2: GTSNPN and SVGIG (reference sequence). The CDR3 protein is CAWEVGEKLFF. The CDR3 DNA sequence: TGTGCCTGGGAGGTGGGGGAAAAACTGTTTTTT.

This chain joins TRBV7-2 and TRBJ1-1; D unresolved. The CDR3 is 12 amino acids. Germline CDR1 reads SGHTA; CDR2 reads FQGNSA. The ends were cut back, 1 base at V and 6 bases at J, with 6 bases in the middle. The CDR3 loop is CASSLDGAEAFF. CDR3 sequence (DNA): TGTGCCAGCAGCTTAGATGGCGCTGAAGCTTTCTTT.

The chain uses TRBV18 and TRBJ2-7; TRBD1 matches 9 bases. Germline loops: CDR1 KGHSH, CDR2 LQKENI. The CDR3 is made up of 15 amino acids. The J segment lost 3 bases and the V segment lost 3 bases, leaving 6 bases of the junction unmatched. Here the CDR3 reads CASSPRTGVSYEQYF. Here the CDR3 DNA reads TGTGCCAGCTCACCGAGGACAGGGGTGAGCTACGAGCAGTACTTC.

The chain uses TRBV6-1 and TRBJ2-1; D not resolved. Trimming removed 7 bases from V and 6 bases from J, with 16 bases in between. This CDR3 has 14 residues. Per germline, CDR1 MNHNS and CDR2 SASEGT. The CDR3 protein is CASTLLYSSNEQFF. CDR3 in DNA: TGTGCCAGCACACTCTTATATTCGAGCAATGAGCAGTTCTTC.

This CDR3 reads CASTPRGTSQETQYF. CDR3 nucleotide sequence: TGTGCCAGCACCCCAAGGGGAACATCTCAAGAGACCCAGTACTTC. The rearrangement joins TRBV6-5 to TRBJ2-5; D might be TRBD1 (5 bases). V lost 7 bases to trimming and J lost 2 bases, with 17 bases between them. The CDR3 sequence is 15 residues long. CDR1 is MNHEY, CDR2 SVGAGI, per germline.

The genes are TRBV7-2 and TRBJ2-2; D gene uncertain. Trimming left V 5 bases short and J 4 bases short, with 11 bases between. There are 14 residues in the CDR3. CDR1 SGHTA and CDR2 FQGNSA come from the germline V gene. CDR3 in amino acids: CASSPPSPTGELFF. The CDR3 nucleotides read TGTGCCAGCAGCCCCCCCTCACCCACCGGGGAGCTGTTTTTT.

J is TRBJ2-6 and V is TRBV10-1, with TRBD1 identical over 8 bases. This CDR3 has 17 amino acids. Germline V CDR1 and CDR2: WNHNN, SYGVQD (reference sequence). With V trimmed by 6 bases and J by 0 bases, 7 bases remained unmatched. The CDR3 DNA reads as TGCGCCAGCAGCCTGGGACAGGTAAGCTCTGGGGCCAACGTCCTGACTTTC. This sequence encodes CASSLGQVSSGANVLTF.

About this clone: The same CDR3 also results from other DNA sequences found in this sample. The chain recombines TRBV28 with TRBJ2-7; 10 bases align to TRBD1. In germline, CDR1 is MDHEN, CDR2 SYDVKM. V lost 3 bases, J lost 4 bases, and 3 bases stayed unmatched. The CDR3 totals 14 residues. The CDR3 reads CASSLTGGWYEQYF. The CDR3 region has the DNA TGTGCCAGCAGTTTGACAGGGGGCTGGTACGAGCAGTACTTC. The whole variable domain, remainder taken from reference TRBV28 and TRBJ2-7, is DVKVTQSSRYLVKRTGEKVFLECVQDMDHENMFWYRQDPGLGLRLIYFSYDVKMKEKGDIPEGYSVSREKKERFSLILESASTNQTSMYLCASSLTGGWYEQYFGPGTRLTVT.

The chain couples TRBV5-1 to TRBJ2-7; D is perhaps TRBD1 or TRBD2 (6 bases each). This CDR3 has 13 residues. V gave up 4 bases and J gave up 4 bases, with 12 bases separating them. CDR1 and CDR2 from the germline V gene are SGHRS and YFSETQ. The CDR3 DNA follows: TGCGCCAGCAGCACGGTAGGGGGGTACGAGCAGTACTTC. The encoded protein is CASSTVGGYEQYF.

The chain combines TRBV5-4 with TRBJ2-7, with 15 bases aligning to TRBD2. Germline V CDR1 and CDR2: SGHNT, YYREEE (reference sequence). The V segment lost 4 bases and the J segment 3 bases; nucleotides outside the gene matches: 5. CDR3 length: 16 residues. DNA for the CDR3: TGTGCCAGCAGCCCGGGACTAGCGGGGGGTATCTACGAGCAGTACTTC. Translated, it gives CASSPGLAGGIYEQYF.

The CDR3 sequence is CASSQGTREFSDTQYF. As DNA, the CDR3 is TGTGCCAGCAGCCAAGGGACTAGGGAGTTTTCAGATACGCAGTATTTT. The rearrangement joins TRBV7-6 to TRBJ2-3; 8 bases agree with TRBD2. The ends lost 5 bases at V and 4 bases at J; junction bases unmatched: 11. The CDR3 covers 16 residues. The germline CDR1 and CDR2 sequences are SGHVS and FNYEAQ. The full variable domain, in which reference TRBV7-6 and TRBJ2-3 provide the parts outside the CDR3, is GAGVSQSPRYKVTKRGQDVALRCDPISGHVSLYWYRQALGQGPEFLTYFNYEAQQDKSGLPNDRFSAERPEGSISTLTIQRTEQRDSAMYRCASSQGTREFSDTQYFGPGTRLTVL.

The chain carries TRBV2 and TRBJ2-7; no definite D call. The CDR3 runs 14 residues. CDR1 SNHLY and CDR2 FYNNEI come from the germline V gene. V was cut by 8 bases and J by 5 bases, with 19 bases left in between. Here the CDR3 reads CASDAGQLSHEQYF. CDR3 coding DNA: TGTGCCAGCGACGCTGGGCAGCTTTCCCACGAGCAGTACTTC.

On this clone: The sample has other DNA sequences that encode this CDR3 too. The chain links TRBV6-1 to TRBJ1-5; D may be TRBD1 (5 bases). The germline V gene has CDR1 MNHNS and CDR2 SASEGT. V lost 0 bases to trimming and J lost 6 bases, with 9 bases between them. The CDR3 spans 14 residues. In DNA, the CDR3 is TGTGCCAGCAGTGAAGCGCTAAGGGGTCAGCCCCAGCATTTT. It codes for CASSEALRGQPQHF.

V gene TRBV10-3 combines with J gene TRBJ1-1; TRBD1 matches 9 bases. Germline V gives CDR1 ENHRY, CDR2 SYGVKD. The V segment lost 6 bases and the J segment 1 base; nucleotides outside the gene matches: 6. This CDR3 has 15 amino acids. CDR3 loop: CAIREKGQGNTEAFF. CDR3 in DNA: TGTGCCATCAGAGAAAAGGGACAGGGGAACACTGAAGCTTTCTTT.

This clone was counted a few times. In DNA form, the CDR3 reads TGTGCCAGCAGTTACTCCGAGTTGGCACCCCTCCACTTT. This sequence encodes CASSYSELAPLHF. The rearrangement uses TRBV6-5 and TRBJ1-6; D is unresolved. The CDR3 has 13 residues. Germline CDR1 is MNHEY and CDR2 is SVGAGI. V shed 0 bases and J shed 11 bases, with 8 bases lying between them.

This clone was seen once. V and J are TRBV12-5 and TRBJ2-6; D not resolved. Germline assignment: CDR1 LGHNT and CDR2 FRNRAP. Deletions cut 7 bases from V and 0 bases from J, with 4 bases between. The CDR3 sequence is 13 residues long. This CDR3 reads CASENSGANVLTF. The CDR3 nucleotides read TGTGCTAGTGAAAACTCTGGGGCCAACGTCCTGACTTTC.

The V and J genes are TRBV30 and TRBJ1-6; 9 nucleotides line up with TRBD1. This CDR3 is 17 amino acids long. With V trimmed by 0 bases and J by 6 bases, 9 bases remained unmatched. Germline lookup yields CDR1 GTSNPN and CDR2 SVGIG (reference sequence). Here the CDR3 reads CAWSVFRTQGANSPLHF. The CDR3 bases are TGTGCCTGGAGTGTTTTCAGAACACAGGGGGCTAATTCACCCCTCCACTTT.

The CDR3 loop is CASSPPGLGGHEQYF. The CDR3 nucleotides are TGTGCCAGTAGTCCTCCGGGACTAGGTGGCCACGAGCAGTACTTC. This chain connects TRBV19 to TRBJ2-7; 8 nucleotides match TRBD2. Germline V CDR1 and CDR2: LNHDA, SQIVND (reference sequence). This CDR3 is 15 amino acids long. The ends lost 5 bases at V and 5 bases at J; junction bases unmatched: 11.

The chain links TRBV7-8 to TRBJ1-2; no definite D call. CDR1 and CDR2 from the germline V gene are SGHVS and FQNEAQ. The CDR3 consists of 14 residues. V lost 6 bases to trimming and J lost 0 bases, with 11 bases between them. The CDR3 nucleotides are TGTGCCAGCAGTGCAATCGCGCCTAACTATGGCTACACCTTC. Its translation: CASSAIAPNYGYTF.

This chain connects TRBV28 to TRBJ2-5; 14 bases align to TRBD2. The germline gives CDR1 MDHEN, CDR2 SYDVKM. The CDR3 sequence is 19 residues long. Trimming at V came to 6 bases and at J to 4 bases, leaving 16 bases not matched to a gene. The chain's CDR3 is CASSKTRPGTSGGTETQYF. CDR3 sequence (DNA): TGTGCCAGCAGCAAAACGCGCCCTGGGACTAGCGGGGGCACAGAGACCCAGTACTTC.

The chain combines TRBV30 with TRBJ1-6; D might be TRBD1 (6 bases). In germline, CDR1 is GTSNPN, CDR2 SVGIG (reference sequence). With 5 bases removed from V and 6 bases from J, the gap between germline ends came to 14 bases. The CDR3 runs to 14 residues. CDR3 DNA sequence: TGTGCCTGGCACTCGGACAGCCTTAATTCACCCCTCCACTTT. It codes for CAWHSDSLNSPLHF.

This chain connects TRBV7-9 to TRBJ2-1; unclear D gene. This CDR3 region has 11 residues. From germline, CDR1 is SEHNR and CDR2 FQNEAQ (reference sequence). V was pared by 5 bases and J by 9 bases, with 8 bases between. CDR3: CASSLTIEQFF. CDR3 sequence (DNA): TGTGCCAGCAGCCTCACTATTGAGCAGTTCTTC.

The gene calls are TRBV6-6 and TRBJ1-5, with D perhaps TRBD1 (6 bases). V was clipped by 6 bases and J by 3 bases, with 6 bases between them. There are 12 residues in the CDR3. Germline loops: CDR1 MNHNY, CDR2 SVGAGI (reference sequence). The CDR3 DNA reads as TGTGCCAGCAGGGGGGCCAATCAGCCCCAGCATTTT. Amino acid sequence: CASRGANQPQHF.